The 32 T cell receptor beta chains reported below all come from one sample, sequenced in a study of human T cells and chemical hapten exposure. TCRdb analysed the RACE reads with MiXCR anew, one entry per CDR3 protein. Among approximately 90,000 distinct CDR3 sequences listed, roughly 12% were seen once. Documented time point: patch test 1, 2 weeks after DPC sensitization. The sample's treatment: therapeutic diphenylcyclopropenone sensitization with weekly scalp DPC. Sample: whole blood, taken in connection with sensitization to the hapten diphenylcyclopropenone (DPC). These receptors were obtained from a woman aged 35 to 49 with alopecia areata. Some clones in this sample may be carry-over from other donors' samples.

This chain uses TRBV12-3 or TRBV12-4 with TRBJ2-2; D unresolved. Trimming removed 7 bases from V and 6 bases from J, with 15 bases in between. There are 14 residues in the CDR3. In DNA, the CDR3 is TGTGCCAGCACCCTAAGCGTGGGTGCCGGGGAGCTGTTTTTT. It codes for CASTLSVGAGELFF.

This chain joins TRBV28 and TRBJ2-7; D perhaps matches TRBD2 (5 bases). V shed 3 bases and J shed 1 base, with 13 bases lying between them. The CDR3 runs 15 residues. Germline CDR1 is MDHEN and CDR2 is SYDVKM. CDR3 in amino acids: CASSLFGVSSYEQYF. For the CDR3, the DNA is TGTGCCAGCAGTTTGTTCGGGGTATCGTCCTACGAGCAGTACTTC.

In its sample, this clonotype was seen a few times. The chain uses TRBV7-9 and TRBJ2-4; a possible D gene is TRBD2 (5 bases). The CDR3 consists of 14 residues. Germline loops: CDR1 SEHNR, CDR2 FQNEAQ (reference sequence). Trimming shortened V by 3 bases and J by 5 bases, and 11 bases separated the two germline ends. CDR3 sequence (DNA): TGTGCCAGCAGCTTTCGGGGTTTCGAAAACATTCAGTACTTC. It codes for CASSFRGFENIQYF.

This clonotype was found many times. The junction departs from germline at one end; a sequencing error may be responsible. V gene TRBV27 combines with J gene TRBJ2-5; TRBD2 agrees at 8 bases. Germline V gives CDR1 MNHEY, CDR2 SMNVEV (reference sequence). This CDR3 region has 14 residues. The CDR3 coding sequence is TGTGCCAGCAGTCCGAACCAGGGACTAGTCTTTAGCGTATTC. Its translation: CASSPNQGLVFSVF.

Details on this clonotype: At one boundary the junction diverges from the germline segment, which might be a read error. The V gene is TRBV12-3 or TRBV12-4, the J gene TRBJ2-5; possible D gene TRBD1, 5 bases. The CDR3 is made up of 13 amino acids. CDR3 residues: CASSRQFPETQHF. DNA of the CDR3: TGTGCCAGCAGCCGACAGTTCCCCGAGACCCAGCACTTC.

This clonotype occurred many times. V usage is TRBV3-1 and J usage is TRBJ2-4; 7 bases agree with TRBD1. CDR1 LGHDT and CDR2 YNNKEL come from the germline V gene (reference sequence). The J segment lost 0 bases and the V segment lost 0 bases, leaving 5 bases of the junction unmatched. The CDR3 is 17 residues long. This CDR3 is CASSQEAQGIAKNIQYF. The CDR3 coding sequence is TGTGCCAGCAGCCAAGAGGCACAGGGGATAGCCAAAAACATTCAGTACTTC.

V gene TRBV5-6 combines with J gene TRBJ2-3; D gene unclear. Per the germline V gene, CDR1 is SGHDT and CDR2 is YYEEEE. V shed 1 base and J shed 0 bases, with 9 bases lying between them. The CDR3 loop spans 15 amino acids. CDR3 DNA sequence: TGTGCCAGCAGCTTGTTTCCTAGAAGCACAGATACGCAGTATTTT. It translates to CASSLFPRSTDTQYF.

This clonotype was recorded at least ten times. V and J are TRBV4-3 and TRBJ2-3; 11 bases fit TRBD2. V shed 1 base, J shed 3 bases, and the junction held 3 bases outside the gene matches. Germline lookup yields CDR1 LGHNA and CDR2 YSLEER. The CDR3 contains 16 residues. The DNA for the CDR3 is TGCGCCAGCAGCCAAGGAGCTAGCGGGAGGACAGATACGCAGTATTTT. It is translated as CASSQGASGRTDTQYF.

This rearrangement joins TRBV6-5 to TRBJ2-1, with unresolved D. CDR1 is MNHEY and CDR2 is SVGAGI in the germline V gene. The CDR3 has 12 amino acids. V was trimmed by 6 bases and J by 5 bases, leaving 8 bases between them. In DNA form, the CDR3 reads TGTGCCAGCAGAAACAGCCACAATGAGCAGTTCTTC. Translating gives CASRNSHNEQFF.

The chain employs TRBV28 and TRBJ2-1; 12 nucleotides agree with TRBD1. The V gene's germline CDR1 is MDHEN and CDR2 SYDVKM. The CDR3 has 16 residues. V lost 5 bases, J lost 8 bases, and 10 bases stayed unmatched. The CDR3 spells CASSRQAGTGGDEQFF. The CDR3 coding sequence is TGTGCCAGCAGTAGACAGGCCGGGACAGGGGGCGATGAGCAGTTCTTC.

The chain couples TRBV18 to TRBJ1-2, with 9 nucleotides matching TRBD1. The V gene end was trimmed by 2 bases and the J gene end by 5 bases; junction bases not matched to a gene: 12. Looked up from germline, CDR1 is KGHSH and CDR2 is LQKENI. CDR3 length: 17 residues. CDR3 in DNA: TGTGCCAGCTCACCAACTCCTCCCCAGACAGGGGGGTATGGCTACACCTTC. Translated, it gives CASSPTPPQTGGYGYTF.

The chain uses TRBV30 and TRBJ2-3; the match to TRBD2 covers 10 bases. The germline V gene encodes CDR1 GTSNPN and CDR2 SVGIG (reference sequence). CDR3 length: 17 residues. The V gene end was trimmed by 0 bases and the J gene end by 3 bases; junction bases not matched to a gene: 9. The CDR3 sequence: CAWSVLLAGLRTDTQYF. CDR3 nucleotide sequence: TGTGCCTGGAGTGTACTACTAGCGGGATTGAGGACAGATACGCAGTATTTT.

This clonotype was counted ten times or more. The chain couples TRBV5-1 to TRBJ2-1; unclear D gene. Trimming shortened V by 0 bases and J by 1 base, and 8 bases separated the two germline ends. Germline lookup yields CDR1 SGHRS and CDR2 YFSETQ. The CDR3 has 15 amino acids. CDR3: CASSLGQTSYNEQFF. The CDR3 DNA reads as TGCGCCAGCAGCTTGGGGCAGACATCCTACAATGAGCAGTTCTTC. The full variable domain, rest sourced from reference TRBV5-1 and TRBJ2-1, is KAGVTQTPRYLIKTRGQQVTLSCSPISGHRSVSWYQQTPGQGLQFLFEYFSETQRNKGNFPGRFSGRQFSNSRSEMNVSTLELGDSALYLCASSLGQTSYNEQFFGPGTRLTVL.

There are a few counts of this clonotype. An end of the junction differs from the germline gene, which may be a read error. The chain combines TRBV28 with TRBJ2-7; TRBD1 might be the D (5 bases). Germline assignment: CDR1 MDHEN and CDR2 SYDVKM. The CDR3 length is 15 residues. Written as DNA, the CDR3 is TGTGCCAGCAGTCCCCAGGGTTTCGGCTCCAACGAGCAGTACTTC. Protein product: CASSPQGFGSNEQYF.

The CDR3 spells CASSPPGPITKNIQYF. The DNA of the CDR3 is TGTGCCAGCTCCCCCCCCGGTCCGATTACCAAAAACATTCAGTACTTC. V gene TRBV28 combines with J gene TRBJ2-4; D is ambiguous. CDR3 length: 16 amino acids. Per germline, CDR1 MDHEN and CDR2 SYDVKM. The V and J ends lost 8 bases and 2 bases respectively, with 19 bases between them.

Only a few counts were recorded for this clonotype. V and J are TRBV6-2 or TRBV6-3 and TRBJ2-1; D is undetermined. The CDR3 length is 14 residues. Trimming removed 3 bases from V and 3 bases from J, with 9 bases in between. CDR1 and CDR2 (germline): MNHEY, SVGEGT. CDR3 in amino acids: CASSYEVDYNEQFF. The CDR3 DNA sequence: TGTGCCAGCAGTTATGAGGTCGACTACAATGAGCAGTTCTTC.

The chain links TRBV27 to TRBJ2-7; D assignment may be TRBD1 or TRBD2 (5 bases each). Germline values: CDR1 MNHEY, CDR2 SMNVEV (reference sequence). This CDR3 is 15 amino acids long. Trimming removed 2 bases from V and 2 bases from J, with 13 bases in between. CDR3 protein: CASSLAGTLTYEQYF. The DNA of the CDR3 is TGTGCCAGCAGTTTAGCCGGGACCTTGACCTACGAGCAGTACTTC.

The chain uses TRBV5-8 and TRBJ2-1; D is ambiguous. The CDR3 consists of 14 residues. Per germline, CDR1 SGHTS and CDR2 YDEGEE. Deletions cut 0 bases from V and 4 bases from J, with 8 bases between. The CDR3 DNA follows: TGTGCCAGCAGCTTGGAGGGCAGATACAATGAGCAGTTCTTC. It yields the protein CASSLEGRYNEQFF.

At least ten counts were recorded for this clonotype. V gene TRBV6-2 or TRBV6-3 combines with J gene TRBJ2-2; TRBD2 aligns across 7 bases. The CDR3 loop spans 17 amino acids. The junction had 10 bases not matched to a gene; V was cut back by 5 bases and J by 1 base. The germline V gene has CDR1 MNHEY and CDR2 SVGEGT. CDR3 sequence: CASSPNRAGWNTGELFF. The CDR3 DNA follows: TGTGCCAGCAGTCCTAATAGAGCGGGATGGAACACCGGGGAGCTGTTTTTT.

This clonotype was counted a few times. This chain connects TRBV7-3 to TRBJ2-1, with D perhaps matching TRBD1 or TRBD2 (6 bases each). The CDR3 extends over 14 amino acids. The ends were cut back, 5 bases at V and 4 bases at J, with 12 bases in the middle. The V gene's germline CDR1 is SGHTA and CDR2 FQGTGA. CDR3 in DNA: TGTGCCAGCAGCCGGAGGGACACTTACAATGAGCAGTTCTTC. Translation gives CASSRRDTYNEQFF.

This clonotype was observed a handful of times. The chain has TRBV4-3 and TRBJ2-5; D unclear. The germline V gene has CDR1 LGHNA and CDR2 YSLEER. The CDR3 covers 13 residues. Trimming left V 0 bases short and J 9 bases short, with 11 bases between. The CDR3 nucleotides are TGCGCCAGCAGCCAAGATCAAGGGTGGCCCCAGTACTTC. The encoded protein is CASSQDQGWPQYF.

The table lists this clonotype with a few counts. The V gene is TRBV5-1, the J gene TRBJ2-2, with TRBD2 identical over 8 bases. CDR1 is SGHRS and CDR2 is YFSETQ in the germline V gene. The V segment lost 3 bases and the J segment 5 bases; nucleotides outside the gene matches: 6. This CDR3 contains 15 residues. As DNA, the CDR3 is TGCGCCAGCAGCTCAGCGGGGGCCGGGACCGGGGAGCTGTTTTTT. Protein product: CASSSAGAGTGELFF.

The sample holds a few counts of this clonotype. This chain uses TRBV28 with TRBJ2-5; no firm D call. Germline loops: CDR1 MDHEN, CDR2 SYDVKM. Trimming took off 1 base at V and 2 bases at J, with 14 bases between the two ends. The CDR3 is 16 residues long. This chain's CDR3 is CASSLSPRLKQETQYF. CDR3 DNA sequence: TGTGCCAGCAGTTTATCCCCCCGGCTAAAGCAAGAGACCCAGTACTTC. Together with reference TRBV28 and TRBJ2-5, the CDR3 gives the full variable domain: DVKVTQSSRYLVKRTGEKVFLECVQDMDHENMFWYRQDPGLGLRLIYFSYDVKMKEKGDIPEGYSVSREKKERFSLILESASTNQTSMYLCASSLSPRLKQETQYFGPGTRLLVL.

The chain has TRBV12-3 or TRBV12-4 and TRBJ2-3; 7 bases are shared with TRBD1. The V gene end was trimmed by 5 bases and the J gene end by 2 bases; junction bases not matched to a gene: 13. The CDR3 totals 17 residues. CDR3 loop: CASSPGNRGTNTDTQYF. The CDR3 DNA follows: TGTGCCAGCAGTCCGGGAAACAGGGGAACAAACACAGATACGCAGTATTTT.

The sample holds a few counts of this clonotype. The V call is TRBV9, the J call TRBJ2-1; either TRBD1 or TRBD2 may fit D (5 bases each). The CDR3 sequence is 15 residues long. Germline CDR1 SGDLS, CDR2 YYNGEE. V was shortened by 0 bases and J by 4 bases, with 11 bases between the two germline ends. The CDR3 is CASSVVGTPYNEQFF. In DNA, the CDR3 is TGTGCCAGCAGCGTAGTTGGGACGCCATACAATGAGCAGTTCTTC. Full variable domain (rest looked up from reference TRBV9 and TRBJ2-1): DSGVTQTPKHLITATGQRVTLRCSPRSGDLSVYWYQQSLDQGLQFLIQYYNGEERAKGNILERFSAQQFPDLHSELNLSSLELGDSALYFCASSVVGTPYNEQFFGPGTRLTVL.

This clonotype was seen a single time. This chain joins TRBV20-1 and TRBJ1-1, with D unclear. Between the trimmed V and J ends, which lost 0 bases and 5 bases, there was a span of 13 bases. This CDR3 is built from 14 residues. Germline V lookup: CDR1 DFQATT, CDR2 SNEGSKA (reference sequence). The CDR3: CSARDLRSVTEAFF. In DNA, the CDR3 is TGCAGTGCTAGAGATCTTCGGAGTGTAACTGAAGCTTTCTTT.

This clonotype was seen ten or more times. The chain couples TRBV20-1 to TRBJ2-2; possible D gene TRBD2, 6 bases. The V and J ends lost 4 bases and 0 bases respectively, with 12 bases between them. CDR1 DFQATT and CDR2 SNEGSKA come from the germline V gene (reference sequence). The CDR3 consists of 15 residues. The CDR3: CSATRAGPNTGELFF. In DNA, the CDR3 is TGCAGTGCTACCAGGGCGGGACCGAACACCGGGGAGCTGTTTTTT.

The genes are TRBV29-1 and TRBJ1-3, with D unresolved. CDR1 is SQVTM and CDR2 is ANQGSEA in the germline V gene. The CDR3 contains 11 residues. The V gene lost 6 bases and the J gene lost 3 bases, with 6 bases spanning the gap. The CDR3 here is CSVKFGNTIYF. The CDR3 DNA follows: TGCAGCGTAAAATTTGGAAACACCATATATTTT.

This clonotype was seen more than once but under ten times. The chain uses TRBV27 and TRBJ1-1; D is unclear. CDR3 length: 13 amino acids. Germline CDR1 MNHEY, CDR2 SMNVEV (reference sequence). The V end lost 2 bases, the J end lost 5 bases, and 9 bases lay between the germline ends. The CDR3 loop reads CASSLPGTTEAFF. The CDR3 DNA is TGTGCCAGCAGTTTACCAGGCACGACTGAAGCTTTCTTT.

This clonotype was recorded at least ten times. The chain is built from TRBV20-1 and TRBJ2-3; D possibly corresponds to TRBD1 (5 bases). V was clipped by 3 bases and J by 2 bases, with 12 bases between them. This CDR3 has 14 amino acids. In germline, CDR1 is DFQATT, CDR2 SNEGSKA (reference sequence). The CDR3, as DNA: TGCAGTGCTAGGGGGCGCCCCCCCACAGATACGCAGTATTTT. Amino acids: CSARGRPPTDTQYF.

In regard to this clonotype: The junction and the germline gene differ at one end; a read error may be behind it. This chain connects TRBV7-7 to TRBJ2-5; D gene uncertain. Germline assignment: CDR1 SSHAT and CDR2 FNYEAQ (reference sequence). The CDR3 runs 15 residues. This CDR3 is CASSLGRTYQETQYF. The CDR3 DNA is TGTGCTAGCAGCTTAGGACGGACGTACCAAGAGACCCAGTACTTC.

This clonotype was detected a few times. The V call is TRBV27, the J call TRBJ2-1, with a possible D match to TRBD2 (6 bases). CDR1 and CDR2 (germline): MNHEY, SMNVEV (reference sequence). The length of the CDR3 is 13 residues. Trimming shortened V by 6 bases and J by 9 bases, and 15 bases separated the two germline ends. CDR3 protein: CASRPGESLEQFF. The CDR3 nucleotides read TGTGCCAGCAGACCGGGAGAGTCACTTGAGCAGTTCTTC.